The 4 T cell receptor beta chains below were found in one sample sequenced in a study of blood T cell repertoires in COVID-19. The data were produced by immunoSEQ multiplex PCR, yet TCRdb's version contains in-frame clones alone and is incomplete. The sample gives fewer than 250,000 clones, 80% of which show up once; 6.5% to 9% is in the top ten. The sequenced sample was PBMCs or T cells enriched from blood (not recorded which). Receptor source: a middle-aged woman with acute COVID-19.

This chain joins TRBV5-8 and TRBJ2-1; D is perhaps TRBD1 (6 bases). The CDR3 extends over 13 amino acids. The germline V gene encodes CDR1 SGHTS and CDR2 YDEGEE. V was trimmed by 4 bases and J by 6 bases, leaving 11 bases between them. The DNA for the CDR3 is TGTGCCAGCAGCCCTGGACAGAGCAATGAGCAGTTCTTC. Translating it yields CASSPGQSNEQFF.

This sequence joins TRBV19 and TRBJ1-5, with D perhaps TRBD1 (5 bases). The CDR3 covers 14 residues. Looked up from germline, CDR1 is LNHDA and CDR2 is SQIVND (reference sequence). V shed 8 bases and J shed 2 bases, with 13 bases lying between them. Written as DNA, the CDR3 is TGTGCCAGTTGGCGGCAGGGCGGCAATCAGCCCCAGCATTTT. Residues: CASWRQGGNQPQHF.

DNA for the CDR3: TGTGCCAGCAGCTTACAGGGGGGATACAATGAGCAGTTCTTC. Protein sequence: CASSLQGGYNEQFF. The chain combines TRBV7-9 with TRBJ2-1, with D maybe TRBD1 (7 bases). Germline CDR1 SEHNR, CDR2 FQNEAQ (reference sequence). The CDR3 runs 14 residues. V was trimmed by 2 bases and J by 4 bases, leaving 9 bases between them.

This chain uses TRBV3-1 (or the pseudogene TRBV3-2) with TRBJ1-6; a weak D match, TRBD1 (5 bases). CDR3 length: 17 residues. V was shortened by 0 bases and J by 9 bases, with 18 bases between the two germline ends. CDR1 LGHDT and CDR2 YNNKEL come from the germline V gene (reference sequence). Here the CDR3 DNA reads TGTGCCAGCAGCCAAGATTTGGGCAGGGCGATATCTTCACCCCTCCACTTT. Protein sequence: CASSQDLGRAISSPLHF.